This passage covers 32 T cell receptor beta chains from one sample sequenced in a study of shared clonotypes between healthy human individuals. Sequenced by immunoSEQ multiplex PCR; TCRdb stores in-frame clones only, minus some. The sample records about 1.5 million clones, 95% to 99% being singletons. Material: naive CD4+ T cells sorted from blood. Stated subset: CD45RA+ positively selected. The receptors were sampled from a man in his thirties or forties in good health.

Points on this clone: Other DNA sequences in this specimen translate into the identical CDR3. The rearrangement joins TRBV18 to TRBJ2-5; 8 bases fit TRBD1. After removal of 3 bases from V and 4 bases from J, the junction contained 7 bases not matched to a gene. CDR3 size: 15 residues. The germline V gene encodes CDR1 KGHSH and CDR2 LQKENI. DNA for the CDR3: TGTGCCAGCTCACCTCGGACAGGGTCAGGAGAGACCCAGTACTTC. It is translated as CASSPRTGSGETQYF.

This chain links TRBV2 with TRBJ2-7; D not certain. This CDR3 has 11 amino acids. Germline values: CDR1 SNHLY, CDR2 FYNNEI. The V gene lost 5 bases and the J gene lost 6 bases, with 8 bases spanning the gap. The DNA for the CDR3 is TGTGCCAGCAGTTTATCAGGCGAGCAGTACTTC. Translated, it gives CASSLSGEQYF.

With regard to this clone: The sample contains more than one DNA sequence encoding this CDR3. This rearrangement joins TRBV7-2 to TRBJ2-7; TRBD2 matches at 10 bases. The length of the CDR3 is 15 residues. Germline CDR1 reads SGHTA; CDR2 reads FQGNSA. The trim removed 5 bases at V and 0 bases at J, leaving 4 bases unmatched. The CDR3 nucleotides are TGTGCCAGCAGCCCAAGGACTAGCGGCTCCTACGAGCAGTACTTC. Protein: CASSPRTSGSYEQYF.

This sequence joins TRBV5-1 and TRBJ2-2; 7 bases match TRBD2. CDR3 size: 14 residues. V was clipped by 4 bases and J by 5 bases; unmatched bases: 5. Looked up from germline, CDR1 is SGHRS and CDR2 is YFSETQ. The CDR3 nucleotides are TGCGCCAGCAGCCTTATTAGCGGGACCGGGGAGCTGTTTTTT. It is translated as CASSLISGTGELFF.

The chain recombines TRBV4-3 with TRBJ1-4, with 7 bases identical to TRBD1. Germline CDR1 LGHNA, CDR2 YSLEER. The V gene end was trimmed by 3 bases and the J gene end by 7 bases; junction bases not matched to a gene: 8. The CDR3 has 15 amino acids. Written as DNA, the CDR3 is TGCGCCAGCAGCCATTTGACAGGGAGGCTTGAAAAACTGTTTTTT. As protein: CASSHLTGRLEKLFF.

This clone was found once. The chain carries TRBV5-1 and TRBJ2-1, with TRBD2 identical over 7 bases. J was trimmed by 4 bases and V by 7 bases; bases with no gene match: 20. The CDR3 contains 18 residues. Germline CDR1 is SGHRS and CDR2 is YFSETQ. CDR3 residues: CASDQVGLAEAGYNEQFF. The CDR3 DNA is TGCGCCAGCGACCAGGTGGGGCTAGCGGAGGCCGGTTACAATGAGCAGTTCTTC. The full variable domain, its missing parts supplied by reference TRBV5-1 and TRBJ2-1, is KAGVTQTPRYLIKTRGQQVTLSCSPISGHRSVSWYQQTPGQGLQFLFEYFSETQRNKGNFPGRFSGRQFSNSRSEMNVSTLELGDSALYLCASDQVGLAEAGYNEQFFGPGTRLTVL.

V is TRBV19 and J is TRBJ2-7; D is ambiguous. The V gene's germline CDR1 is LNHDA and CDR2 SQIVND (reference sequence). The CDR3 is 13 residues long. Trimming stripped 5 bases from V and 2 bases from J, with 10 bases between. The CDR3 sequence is CASSLQPTYEQYF. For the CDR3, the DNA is TGTGCCAGTAGTTTACAGCCAACCTACGAGCAGTACTTC.

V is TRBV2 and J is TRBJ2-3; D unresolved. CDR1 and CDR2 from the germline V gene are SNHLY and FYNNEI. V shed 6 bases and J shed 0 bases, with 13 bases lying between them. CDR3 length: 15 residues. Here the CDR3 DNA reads TGTGCCAGCAGATCTCTAGGAGTTAGCACAGATACGCAGTATTTT. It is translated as CASRSLGVSTDTQYF.

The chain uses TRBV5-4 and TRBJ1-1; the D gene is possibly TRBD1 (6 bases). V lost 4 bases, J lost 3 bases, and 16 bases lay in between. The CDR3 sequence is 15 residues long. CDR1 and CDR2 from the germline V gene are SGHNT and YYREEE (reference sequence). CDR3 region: CASSHGAGADTEAFF. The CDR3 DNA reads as TGTGCCAGCAGCCACGGGGCGGGGGCTGACACTGAAGCTTTCTTT.

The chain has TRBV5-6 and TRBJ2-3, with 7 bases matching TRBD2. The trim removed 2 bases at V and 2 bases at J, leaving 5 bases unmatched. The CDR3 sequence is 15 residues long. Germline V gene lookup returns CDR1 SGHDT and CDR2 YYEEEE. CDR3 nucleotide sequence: TGTGCCAGCAGCTTTCCGCGGGACTACACAGATACGCAGTATTTT. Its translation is CASSFPRDYTDTQYF.

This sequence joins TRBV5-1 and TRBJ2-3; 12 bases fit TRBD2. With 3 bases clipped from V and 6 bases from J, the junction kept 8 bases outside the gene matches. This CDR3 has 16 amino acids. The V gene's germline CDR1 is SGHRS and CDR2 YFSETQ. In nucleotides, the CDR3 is TGCGCCAGCAGCTCTCGACTAGCGGGAGACAGCGATACGCAGTATTTT. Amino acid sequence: CASSSRLAGDSDTQYF.

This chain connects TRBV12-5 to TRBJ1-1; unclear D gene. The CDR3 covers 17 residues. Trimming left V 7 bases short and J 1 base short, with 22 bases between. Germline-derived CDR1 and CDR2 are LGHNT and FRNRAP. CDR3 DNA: TGTGCTAGTGCATTATGGGTTGGAGGGCTGAAGAACACTGAAGCTTTCTTT. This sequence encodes CASALWVGGLKNTEAFF.

CDR3 residues: CASSSRPGAYEQYF. In DNA form, the CDR3 reads TGTGCCAGCAGCTCCAGGCCTGGGGCCTACGAGCAGTACTTC. The genes are TRBV7-2 and TRBJ2-7; D gene unclear. Germline assignment: CDR1 SGHTA and CDR2 FQGNSA. Trimming removed 4 bases at V and 2 bases at J, with 12 bases between. This CDR3 has 14 amino acids. The whole variable domain, filled in from reference TRBV7-2 and TRBJ2-7, reads GAGVSQSPSNKVTEKGKDVELRCDPISGHTALYWYRQSLGQGLEFLIYFQGNSAPDKSGLPSDRFSAERTGGSVSTLTIQRTQQEDSAVYLCASSSRPGAYEQYFGPGTRLTVT.

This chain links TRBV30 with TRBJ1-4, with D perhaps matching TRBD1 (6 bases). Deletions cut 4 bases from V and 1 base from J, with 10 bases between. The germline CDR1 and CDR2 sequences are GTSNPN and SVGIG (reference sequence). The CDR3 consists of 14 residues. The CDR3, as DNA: TGTGCCTGGAAGGGGGGCGTAACTAATGAAAAACTGTTTTTT. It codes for CAWKGGVTNEKLFF.

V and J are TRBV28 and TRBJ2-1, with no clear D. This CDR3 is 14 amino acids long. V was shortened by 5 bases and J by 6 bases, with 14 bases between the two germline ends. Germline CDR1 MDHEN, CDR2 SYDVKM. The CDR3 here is CASSPGPTTNEQFF. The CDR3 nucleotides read TGTGCCAGCAGTCCCGGTCCGACCACCAATGAGCAGTTCTTC.

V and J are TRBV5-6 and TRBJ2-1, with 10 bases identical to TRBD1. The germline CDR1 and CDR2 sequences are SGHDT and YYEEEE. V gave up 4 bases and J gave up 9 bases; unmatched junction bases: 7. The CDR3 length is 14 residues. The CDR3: CASSGRQGAAEQFF. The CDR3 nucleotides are TGTGCCAGCAGCGGGAGACAGGGGGCCGCTGAGCAGTTCTTC. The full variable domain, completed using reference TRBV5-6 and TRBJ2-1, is DAGVTQSPTHLIKTRGQQVTLRCSPKSGHDTVSWYQQALGQGPQFIFQYYEEEERQRGNFPDRFSGHQFPNYSSELNVNALLLGDSALYLCASSGRQGAAEQFFGPGTRLTVL.

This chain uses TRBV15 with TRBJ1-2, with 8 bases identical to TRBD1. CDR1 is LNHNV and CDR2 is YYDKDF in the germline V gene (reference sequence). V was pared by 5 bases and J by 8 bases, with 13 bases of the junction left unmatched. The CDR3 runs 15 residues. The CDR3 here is CATSEEDREKHGYTF. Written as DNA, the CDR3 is TGTGCCACCAGCGAGGAGGACAGGGAGAAACACGGCTACACCTTC.

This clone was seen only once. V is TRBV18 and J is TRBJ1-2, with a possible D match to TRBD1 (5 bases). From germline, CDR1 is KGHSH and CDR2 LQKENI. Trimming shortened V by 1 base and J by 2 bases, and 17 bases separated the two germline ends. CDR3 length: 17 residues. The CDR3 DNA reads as TGTGCCAGCTCACCACTCGAAAACGGGGACCGCAACTATGGCTACACCTTC. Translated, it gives CASSPLENGDRNYGYTF.

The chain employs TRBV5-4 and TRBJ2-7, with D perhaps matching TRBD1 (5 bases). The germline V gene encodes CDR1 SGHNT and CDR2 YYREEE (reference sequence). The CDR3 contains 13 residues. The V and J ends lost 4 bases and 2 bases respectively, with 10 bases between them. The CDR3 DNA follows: TGTGCCAGCAGCCAAGACAGTACCTACGAGCAGTACTTC. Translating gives CASSQDSTYEQYF.

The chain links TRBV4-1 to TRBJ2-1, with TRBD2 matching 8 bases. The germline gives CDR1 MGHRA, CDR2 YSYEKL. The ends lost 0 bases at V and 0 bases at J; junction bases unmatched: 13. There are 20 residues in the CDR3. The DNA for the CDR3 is TGCGCCAGCAGCCAAGATAGGCTAGCGGGTCTTAGGAGCTCCTACAATGAGCAGTTCTTC. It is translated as CASSQDRLAGLRSSYNEQFF.

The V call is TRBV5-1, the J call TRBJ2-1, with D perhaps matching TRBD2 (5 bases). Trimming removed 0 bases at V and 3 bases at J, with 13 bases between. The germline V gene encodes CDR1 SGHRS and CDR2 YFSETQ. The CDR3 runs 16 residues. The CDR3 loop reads CASSLGRRPNYNEQFF. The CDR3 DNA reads TGCGCCAGCAGCTTGGGTCGGAGGCCCAACTACAATGAGCAGTTCTTC.

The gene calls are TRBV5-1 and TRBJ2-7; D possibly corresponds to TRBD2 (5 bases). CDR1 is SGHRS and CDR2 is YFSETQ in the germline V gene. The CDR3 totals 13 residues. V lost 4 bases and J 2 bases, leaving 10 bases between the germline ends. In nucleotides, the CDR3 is TGCGCCAGCAGCGTGGACTCGACCTACGAGCAGTACTTC. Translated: CASSVDSTYEQYF.

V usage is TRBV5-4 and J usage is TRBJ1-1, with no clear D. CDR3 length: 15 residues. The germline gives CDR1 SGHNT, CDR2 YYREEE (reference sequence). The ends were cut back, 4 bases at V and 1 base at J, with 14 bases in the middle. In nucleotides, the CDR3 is TGTGCCAGCAGCCCACGTTTCTTGGGGAACACTGAAGCTTTCTTT. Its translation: CASSPRFLGNTEAFF.

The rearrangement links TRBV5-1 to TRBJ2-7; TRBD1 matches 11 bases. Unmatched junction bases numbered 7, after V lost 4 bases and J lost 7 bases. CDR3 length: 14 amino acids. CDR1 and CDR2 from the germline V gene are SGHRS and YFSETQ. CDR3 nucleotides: TGCGCCAGCAGCCCCGGGGACAGGGGGATTGAGCAGTACTTC. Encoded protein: CASSPGDRGIEQYF.

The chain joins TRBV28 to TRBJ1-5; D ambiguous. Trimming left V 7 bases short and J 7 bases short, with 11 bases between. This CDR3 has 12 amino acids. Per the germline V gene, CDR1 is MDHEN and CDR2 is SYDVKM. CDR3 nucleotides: TGTGCCAGCACGGTTGTCCAACAGCCCCAGCATTTT. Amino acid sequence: CASTVVQQPQHF.

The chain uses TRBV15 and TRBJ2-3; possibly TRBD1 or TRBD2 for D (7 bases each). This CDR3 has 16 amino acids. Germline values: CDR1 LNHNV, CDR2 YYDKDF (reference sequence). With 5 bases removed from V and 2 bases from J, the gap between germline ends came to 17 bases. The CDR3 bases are TGTGCCACCAGCCCCAGCGGGACAGAACCCACAGATACGCAGTATTTT. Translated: CATSPSGTEPTDTQYF.

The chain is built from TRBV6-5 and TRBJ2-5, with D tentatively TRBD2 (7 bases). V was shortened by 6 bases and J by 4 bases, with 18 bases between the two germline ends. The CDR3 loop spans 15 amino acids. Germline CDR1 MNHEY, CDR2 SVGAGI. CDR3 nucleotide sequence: TGTGCCAGCAGCCTCCAGGGGTTAGCGGGAGAGACCCAGTACTTC. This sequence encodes CASSLQGLAGETQYF.

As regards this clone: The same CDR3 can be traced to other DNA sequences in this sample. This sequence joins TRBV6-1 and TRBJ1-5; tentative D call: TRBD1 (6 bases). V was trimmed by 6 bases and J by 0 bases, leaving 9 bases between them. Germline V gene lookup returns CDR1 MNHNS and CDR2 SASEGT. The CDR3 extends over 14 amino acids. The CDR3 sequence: CASRDRASNQPQHF. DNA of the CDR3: TGTGCCAGCAGGGACAGAGCTAGCAATCAGCCCCAGCATTTT.

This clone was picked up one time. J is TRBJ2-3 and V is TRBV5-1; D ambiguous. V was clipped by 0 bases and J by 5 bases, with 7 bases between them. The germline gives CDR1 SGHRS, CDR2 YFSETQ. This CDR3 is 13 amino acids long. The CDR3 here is CASSLAGQDTQYF. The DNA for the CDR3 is TGCGCCAGCAGCTTGGCAGGCCAAGATACGCAGTATTTT. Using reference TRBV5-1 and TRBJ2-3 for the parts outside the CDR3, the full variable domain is KAGVTQTPRYLIKTRGQQVTLSCSPISGHRSVSWYQQTPGQGLQFLFEYFSETQRNKGNFPGRFSGRQFSNSRSEMNVSTLELGDSALYLCASSLAGQDTQYFGPGTRLTVL.

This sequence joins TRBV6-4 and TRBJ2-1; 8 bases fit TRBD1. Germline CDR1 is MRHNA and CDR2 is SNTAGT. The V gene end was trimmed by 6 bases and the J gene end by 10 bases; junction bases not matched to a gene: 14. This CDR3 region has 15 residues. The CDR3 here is CASSLGNRGSTEQFF. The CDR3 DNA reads TGTGCCAGCAGCCTGGGGAACAGGGGGTCTACGGAGCAGTTCTTC.

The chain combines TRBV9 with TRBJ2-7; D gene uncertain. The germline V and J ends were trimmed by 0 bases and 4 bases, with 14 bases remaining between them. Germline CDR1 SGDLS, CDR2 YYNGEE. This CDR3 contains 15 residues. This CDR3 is CASSVGWSQQYEQYF. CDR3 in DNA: TGTGCCAGCAGCGTAGGTTGGTCACAGCAATACGAGCAGTACTTC.

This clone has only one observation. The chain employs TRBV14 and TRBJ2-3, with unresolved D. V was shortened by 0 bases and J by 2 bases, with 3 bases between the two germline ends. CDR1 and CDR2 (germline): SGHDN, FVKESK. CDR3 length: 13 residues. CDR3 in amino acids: CASSQDSTDTQYF. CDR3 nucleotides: TGTGCCAGCAGCCAAGACTCCACAGATACGCAGTATTTT.